These 23 T cell receptor beta chains came from one sample sequenced in a study of blood T cell repertoires in COVID-19. Profiled with immunoSEQ multiplex PCR; TCRdb holds only in-frame clones, not every one. The data show over 600,000 clones, with 85% to 90% seen just once and over 0.2% held by the top ten. The source material was peripheral blood. These TCRs come from a woman younger than 30 with acute or convalescent COVID-19.

The rearrangement links TRBV5-6 to TRBJ1-6; 8 bases are a match to TRBD1. This CDR3 is built from 15 residues. In germline, CDR1 is SGHDT, CDR2 YYEEEE. Trimming removed 2 bases from V and 7 bases from J; junction bases left unmatched: 5. The CDR3 protein is CASSFRTGKNSPLHF. As DNA, the CDR3 is TGTGCCAGCAGCTTCAGGACAGGGAAGAATTCACCCCTCCACTTT.

The chain recombines TRBV7-2 with TRBJ1-2; TRBD1 matches 9 bases. The trim removed 5 bases at V and 6 bases at J, leaving 7 bases unmatched. This CDR3 spans 14 amino acids. The V gene's germline CDR1 is SGHTA and CDR2 FQGNSA. The CDR3 sequence: CASSRDRDLDGYTF. CDR3 DNA sequence: TGTGCCAGCAGCCGGGACAGGGACCTCGATGGCTACACCTTC.

The chain has TRBV7-2 and TRBJ1-3; tentatively, D is TRBD1 (6 bases). With 5 bases removed from V and 3 bases from J, the gap between germline ends came to 11 bases. Germline CDR1 and CDR2: SGHTA and FQGNSA. This CDR3 has 14 residues. The CDR3 is CASSHRVGGNTIYF. The CDR3 coding sequence is TGTGCCAGCAGCCACAGGGTCGGTGGAAACACCATATATTTT.

V is TRBV4-1 and J is TRBJ1-5; D possibly corresponds to TRBD1 (6 bases). The CDR3 spans 13 residues. Germline values: CDR1 MGHRA, CDR2 YSYEKL. Trimming removed 1 base at V and 9 bases at J, with 10 bases between. This CDR3 is CASSQVSGAPQHF. DNA for the CDR3: TGCGCCAGCAGCCAAGTTTCAGGGGCGCCCCAGCATTTT.

The genes are TRBV29-1 and TRBJ1-2; D is possibly TRBD1 (5 bases). Germline CDR1 is SQVTM and CDR2 is ANQGSEA. Trimming took off 8 bases at V and 8 bases at J, with 15 bases between the two ends. This CDR3 has 11 residues. CDR3 nucleotides: TGCAGCTCCAGCGGGGGAAGGGGCTACACCTTC. It encodes CSSSGGRGYTF. The full variable domain, rest sourced from reference TRBV29-1 and TRBJ1-2, is SAVISQKPSRDICQRGTSLTIQCQVDSQVTMMFWYRQQPGQSLTLIATANQGSEATYESGFVIDKFPISRPNLTFSTLTVSNMSPEDSSIYLCSSSGGRGYTFGSGTRLTVV.

V gene TRBV6-2 or TRBV6-3 combines with J gene TRBJ2-2, with 14 bases aligning to TRBD2. CDR3 length equals 18 residues. Trimming took 2 bases from V and 4 from J; bases not matched to a gene: 6. Germline loops: CDR1 MNHEY, CDR2 SVGEGT. In DNA form, the CDR3 reads TGTGCCAGCAGTTACCGACTAGCGGGGGGGCGAAGCACCGGGGAGCTGTTTTTT. This codes for CASSYRLAGGRSTGELFF.

The CDR3 reads CAGGSTRDSLGEAFF. Here the CDR3 DNA reads TGTGCCGGGGGGAGCACCCGGGACAGCCTAGGTGAAGCTTTCTTT. The gene calls are TRBV10-3 and TRBJ1-1; TRBD1 matches at 7 bases. V shed 11 bases, J shed 7 bases, and the junction held 19 bases outside the gene matches. CDR3 length equals 15 residues. CDR1 and CDR2 (germline): ENHRY, SYGVKD.

The J gene is TRBJ1-6, the V gene TRBV2, with D possibly matching TRBD1 (5 bases). This CDR3 region has 15 residues. The V and J ends lost 8 bases and 7 bases respectively, with 18 bases between them. Germline assignment: CDR1 SNHLY and CDR2 FYNNEI. CDR3 loop: CASGVWTSENSPLHF. DNA for the CDR3: TGTGCCAGCGGAGTCTGGACAAGTGAGAATTCACCCCTCCACTTT.

Concerning this clone: The sample holds other DNA sequences that translate to the same CDR3. The V call is TRBV6-5, the J call TRBJ1-6; D gene unclear. The germline V gene has CDR1 MNHEY and CDR2 SVGAGI. V gave up 0 bases and J gave up 7 bases, with 4 bases separating them. The CDR3 spans 13 residues. This CDR3 is CASSYSRNSPLHF. The CDR3 DNA follows: TGTGCCAGCAGTTACTCGAGAAATTCACCCCTCCACTTT.

This clone was seen more than once but under ten times. V is TRBV4-3 and J is TRBJ1-1; weak D call: TRBD1 (6 bases). The V gene lost 3 bases and the J gene lost 4 bases, with 6 bases spanning the gap. In germline, CDR1 is LGHNA, CDR2 YSLEER. CDR3 length: 12 residues. CDR3 coding DNA: TGCGCCAGCAGCCAGGGGGCCACTGAAGCTTTCTTT. This codes for CASSQGATEAFF.

V and J are TRBV30 and TRBJ1-1; D is undetermined. The V gene lost 4 bases and the J gene lost 2 bases, with 23 bases spanning the gap. CDR3 length equals 17 residues. Germline V CDR1 and CDR2: GTSNPN, SVGIG (reference sequence). The CDR3 DNA sequence: TGTGCCTGGATCACCGGGGTCAGGAATGAATACAACACTGAAGCTTTCTTT. Protein: CAWITGVRNEYNTEAFF.

The chain links TRBV21-1 to TRBJ1-6. TRBV21-1 is assigned pseudogene status. CDR3 length: 16 residues. The CDR3 is CASSKAQRGGQSPLHF. CDR3 in DNA: TGTGCCAGCAGCAAAGCTCAGCGGGGCGGTCAGTCACCCCTCCACTTT.

Comments on this clone: This sample also contains other DNA sequences that code for the same CDR3. The rearrangement joins TRBV28 to TRBJ2-2; a possible D gene is TRBD2 (6 bases). Germline CDR1 and CDR2: MDHEN and SYDVKM. Trimming cost V 3 bases and J 0 bases, with 8 bases left between them. The CDR3 length is 15 residues. The CDR3 DNA reads as TGTGCCAGCAGTTTTGGAGGGGCGAACACCGGGGAGCTGTTTTTT. Translated: CASSFGGANTGELFF.

The rearrangement uses TRBV7-2 and TRBJ1-1; 8 positions agree with TRBD1. The CDR3 loop spans 15 amino acids. V lost 5 bases, J lost 1 base, and 6 bases stayed unmatched. CDR1 and CDR2 from the germline V gene are SGHTA and FQGNSA. CDR3 nucleotide sequence: TGTGCCAGCAGCACCCTCGGGACAGGGAACACTGAAGCTTTCTTT. It yields the protein CASSTLGTGNTEAFF.

The genes are TRBV18 and TRBJ1-4; TRBD1 is a possible D gene (5 bases). The V gene's germline CDR1 is KGHSH and CDR2 LQKENI. The length of the CDR3 is 14 residues. Trimming pared 2 bases from V and 5 bases from J, leaving 9 bases between. The DNA of the CDR3 is TGTGCCAGCTCACCAGGGGGGAGAAATGAAAAACTGTTTTTT. Protein: CASSPGGRNEKLFF.

This chain connects TRBV12-3 or TRBV12-4 to TRBJ1-2, with D possibly being TRBD1 (6 bases). The CDR3 is made up of 13 amino acids. The V gene lost 3 bases and the J gene lost 4 bases, with 9 bases spanning the gap. The CDR3: CASSFRQVYGYTF. The CDR3 coding sequence is TGTGCCAGCAGTTTCCGACAGGTCTATGGCTACACCTTC.

This chain uses TRBV7-9 with TRBJ1-5; 9 bases agree with TRBD1. V trimming: 1 base; J trimming: 5 bases; junction bases outside the gene matches: 6. The CDR3 extends over 16 amino acids. Germline values: CDR1 SEHNR, CDR2 FQNEAQ (reference sequence). DNA of the CDR3: TGTGCCAGCAGCTTAGGGACCGGGACAGGGCATCAGCCCCAGCATTTT. Protein: CASSLGTGTGHQPQHF.

As for this clone: An end of the junction does not agree with germline; a read error may underlie this. The CDR3, as DNA: TGTGCCAGTAGCTCGAGGACAGGGAAATATGGCTACACCTTC. This gives the protein CASSSRTGKYGYTF. This rearrangement joins TRBV7-9 to TRBJ1-2, with TRBD1 matching over 8 bases. The CDR3 sequence is 14 residues long. Germline CDR1 SEHNR, CDR2 FQNEAQ (reference sequence).

The rearrangement uses TRBV24-1 and TRBJ2-2; 11 bases agree with TRBD2. The germline V gene encodes CDR1 KGHDR and CDR2 SFDVKD. V lost 3 bases to trimming and J lost 2 bases; unmatched junction nucleotides: 1. CDR3 length equals 16 residues. The DNA of the CDR3 is TGTGCCACCAGTGATGGGACTAGCGGTAACACCGGGGAGCTGTTTTTT. This codes for CATSDGTSGNTGELFF.

CDR3 residues: CASSQEGPSYEQYF. The CDR3 coding sequence is TGCGCCAGCAGCCAAGAGGGCCCCTCCTACGAGCAGTACTTC. This chain connects TRBV4-1 to TRBJ2-7; unclear D gene. Trimming cost V 0 bases and J 0 bases, with 6 bases left between them. Per the germline V gene, CDR1 is MGHRA and CDR2 is YSYEKL. CDR3 size: 14 residues.

The V and J genes are TRBV5-1 and TRBJ2-2; the match to TRBD2 covers 8 bases. The CDR3 is made up of 15 amino acids. J lost 2 bases, V lost 6 bases, and 6 bases had no gene match. The germline gives CDR1 SGHRS, CDR2 YFSETQ. The CDR3 DNA follows: TGCGCCAGCACCTCGAGCGGGGGAAACACCGGGGAGCTGTTTTTT. Translating gives CASTSSGGNTGELFF.

V gene TRBV12-5 combines with J gene TRBJ1-1; TRBD1 aligns across 7 bases. The CDR3 totals 12 residues. The germline V gene has CDR1 LGHNT and CDR2 FRNRAP. The ends lost 10 bases at V and 2 bases at J; junction bases unmatched: 4. The CDR3 is CATGTDNTEAFF. In nucleotides, the CDR3 is TGTGCTACTGGGACAGATAACACTGAAGCTTTCTTT.

The chain is built from TRBV29-1 and TRBJ1-1; D ambiguous. The CDR3 loop spans 12 amino acids. CDR1 SQVTM and CDR2 ANQGSEA come from the germline V gene. V lost 5 bases and J lost 7, with 14 bases in between. CDR3 sequence reads: CSVRRSELEAFF. The CDR3 DNA reads as TGCAGCGTTCGTCGGTCGGAGCTTGAAGCTTTCTTT.